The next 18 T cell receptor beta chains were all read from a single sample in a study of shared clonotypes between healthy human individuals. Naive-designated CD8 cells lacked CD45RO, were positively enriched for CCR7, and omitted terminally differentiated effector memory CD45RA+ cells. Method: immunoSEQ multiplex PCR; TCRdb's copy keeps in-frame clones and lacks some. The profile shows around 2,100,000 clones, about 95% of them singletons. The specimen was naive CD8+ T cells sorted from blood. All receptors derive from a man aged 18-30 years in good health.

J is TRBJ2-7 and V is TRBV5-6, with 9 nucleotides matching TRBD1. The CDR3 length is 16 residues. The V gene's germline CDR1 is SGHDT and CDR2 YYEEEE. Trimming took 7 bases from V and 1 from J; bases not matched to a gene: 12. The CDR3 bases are TGTGCCAGCTTAGGACAGGGGCCCTCCGGGTCCTACGAGCAGTACTTC. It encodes CASLGQGPSGSYEQYF.

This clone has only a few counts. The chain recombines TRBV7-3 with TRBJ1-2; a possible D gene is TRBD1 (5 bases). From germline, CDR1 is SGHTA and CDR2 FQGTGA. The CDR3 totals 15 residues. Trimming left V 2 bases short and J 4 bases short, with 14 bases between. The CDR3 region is CASSLSEGSGYGYTF. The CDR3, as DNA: TGTGCCAGCAGCTTATCCGAGGGGTCGGGCTATGGCTACACCTTC.

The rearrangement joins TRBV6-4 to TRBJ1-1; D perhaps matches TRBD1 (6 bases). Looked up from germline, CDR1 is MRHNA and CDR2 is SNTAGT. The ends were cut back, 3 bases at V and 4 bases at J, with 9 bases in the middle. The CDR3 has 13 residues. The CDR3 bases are TGTGCCAGCAGTGAGATGACAGGCACTGAAGCTTTCTTT. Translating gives CASSEMTGTEAFF.

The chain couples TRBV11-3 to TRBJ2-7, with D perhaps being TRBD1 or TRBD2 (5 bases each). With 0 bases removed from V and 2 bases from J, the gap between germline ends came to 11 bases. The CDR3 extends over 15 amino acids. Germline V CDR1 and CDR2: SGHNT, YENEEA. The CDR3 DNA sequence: TGTGCCAGCAGCTTAGATACGGGGCCGGCCTACGAGCAGTACTTC. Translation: CASSLDTGPAYEQYF.

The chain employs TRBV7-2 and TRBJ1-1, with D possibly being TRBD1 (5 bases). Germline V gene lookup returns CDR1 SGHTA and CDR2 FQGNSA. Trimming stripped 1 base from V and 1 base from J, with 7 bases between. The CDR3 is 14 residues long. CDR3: CASSLEGANTEAFF. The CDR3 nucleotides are TGTGCCAGCAGCTTAGAAGGGGCGAACACTGAAGCTTTCTTT.

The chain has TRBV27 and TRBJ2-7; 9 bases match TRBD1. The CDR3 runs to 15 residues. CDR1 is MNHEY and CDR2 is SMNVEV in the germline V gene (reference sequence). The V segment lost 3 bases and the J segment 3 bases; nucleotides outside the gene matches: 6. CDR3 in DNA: TGTGCCAGCAGTTTTGGGGACAGGGAAGACTACGAGCAGTACTTC. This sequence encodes CASSFGDREDYEQYF.

CDR3 in amino acids: CASSHRLPSASEGKNEQFF. CDR3 nucleotides: TGCGCCAGCAGCCACCGACTGCCTAGCGCCTCAGAGGGGAAGAATGAGCAGTTCTTC. The V gene is TRBV4-3, the J gene TRBJ2-1, with D possibly being TRBD2 (6 bases). CDR1 is LGHNA and CDR2 is YSLEER in the germline V gene. This CDR3 has 19 residues. V lost 3 bases and J lost 7, with 28 bases in between.

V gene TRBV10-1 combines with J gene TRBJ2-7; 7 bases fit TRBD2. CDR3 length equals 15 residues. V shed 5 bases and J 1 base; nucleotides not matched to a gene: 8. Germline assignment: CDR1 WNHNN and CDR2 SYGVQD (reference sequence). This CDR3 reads CASSPGLVSSYEQYF. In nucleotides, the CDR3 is TGCGCCAGCAGTCCCGGACTAGTATCGTCCTACGAGCAGTACTTC.

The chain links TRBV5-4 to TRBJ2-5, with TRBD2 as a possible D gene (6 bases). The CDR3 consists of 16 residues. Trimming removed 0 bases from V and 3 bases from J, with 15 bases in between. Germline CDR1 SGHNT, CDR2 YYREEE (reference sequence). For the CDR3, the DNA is TGTGCCAGCAGCTTGGATGGCGGGTGGGGGGAAGAGACCCAGTACTTC. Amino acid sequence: CASSLDGGWGEETQYF.

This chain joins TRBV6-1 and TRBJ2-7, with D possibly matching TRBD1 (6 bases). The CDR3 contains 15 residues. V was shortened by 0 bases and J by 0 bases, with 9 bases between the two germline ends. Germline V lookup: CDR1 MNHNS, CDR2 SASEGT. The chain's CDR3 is CASSEATGLSYEQYF. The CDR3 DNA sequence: TGTGCCAGCAGTGAAGCGACAGGCCTCTCCTACGAGCAGTACTTC.

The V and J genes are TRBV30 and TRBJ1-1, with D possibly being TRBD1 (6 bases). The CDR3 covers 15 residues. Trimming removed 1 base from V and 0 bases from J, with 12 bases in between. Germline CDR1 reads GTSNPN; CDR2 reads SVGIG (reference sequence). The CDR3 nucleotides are TGTGCCTGGAGTGATACGGGACACCTGAACACTGAAGCTTTCTTT. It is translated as CAWSDTGHLNTEAFF. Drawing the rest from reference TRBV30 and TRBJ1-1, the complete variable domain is SQTIHQWPATLVQPVGSPLSLECTVEGTSNPNLYWYRQAAGRGLQLLFYSVGIGQISSEVPQNLSASRPQDRQFILSSKKLLLSDSGFYLCAWSDTGHLNTEAFFGQGTRLTVV.

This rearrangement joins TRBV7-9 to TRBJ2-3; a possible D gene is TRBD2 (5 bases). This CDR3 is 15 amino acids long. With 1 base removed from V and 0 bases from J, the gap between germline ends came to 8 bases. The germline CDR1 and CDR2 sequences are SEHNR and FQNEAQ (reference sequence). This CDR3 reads CASSLEDSSTDTQYF. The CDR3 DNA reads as TGTGCCAGCAGCTTAGAGGACTCTAGCACAGATACGCAGTATTTT.

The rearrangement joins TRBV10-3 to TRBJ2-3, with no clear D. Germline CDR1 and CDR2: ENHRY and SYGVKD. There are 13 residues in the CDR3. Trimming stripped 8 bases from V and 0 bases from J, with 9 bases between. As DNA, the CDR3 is TGTGCCATCGAACCCGAAAGCACAGATACGCAGTATTTT. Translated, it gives CAIEPESTDTQYF.

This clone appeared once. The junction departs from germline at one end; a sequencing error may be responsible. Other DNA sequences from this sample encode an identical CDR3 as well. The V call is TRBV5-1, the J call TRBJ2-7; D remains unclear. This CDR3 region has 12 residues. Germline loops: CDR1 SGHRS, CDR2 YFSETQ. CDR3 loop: CASSLDDYEQYF. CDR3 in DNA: TGCGCCAGCAGTTTGGACGACTACGAGCAGTACTTC.

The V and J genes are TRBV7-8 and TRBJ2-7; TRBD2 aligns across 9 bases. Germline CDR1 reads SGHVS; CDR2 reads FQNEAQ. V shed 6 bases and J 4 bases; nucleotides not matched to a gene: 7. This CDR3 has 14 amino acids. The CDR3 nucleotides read TGTGCCAGCAGTTATAGCGGGAGTGGGTACGAGCAGTACTTC. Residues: CASSYSGSGYEQYF.

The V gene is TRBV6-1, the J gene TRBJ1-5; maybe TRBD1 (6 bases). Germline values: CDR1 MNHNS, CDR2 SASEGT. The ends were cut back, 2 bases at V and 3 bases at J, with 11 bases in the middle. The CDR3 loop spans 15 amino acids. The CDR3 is CASSENRVLNQPQHF. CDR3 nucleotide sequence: TGTGCCAGCAGTGAAAACAGGGTCCTCAATCAGCCCCAGCATTTT.

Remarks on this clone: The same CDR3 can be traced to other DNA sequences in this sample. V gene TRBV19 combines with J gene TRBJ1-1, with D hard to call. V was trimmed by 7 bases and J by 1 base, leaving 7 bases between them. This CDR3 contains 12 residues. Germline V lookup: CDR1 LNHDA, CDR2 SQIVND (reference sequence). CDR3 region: CASTTGNTEAFF. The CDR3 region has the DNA TGTGCCAGTACGACGGGGAACACTGAAGCTTTCTTT.

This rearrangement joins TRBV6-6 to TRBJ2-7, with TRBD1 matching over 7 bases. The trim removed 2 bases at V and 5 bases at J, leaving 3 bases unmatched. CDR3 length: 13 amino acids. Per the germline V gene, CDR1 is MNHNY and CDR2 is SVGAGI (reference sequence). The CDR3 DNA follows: TGTGCCAGCAGTTACGTTACAGGGGACGAGCAGTACTTC. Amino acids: CASSYVTGDEQYF.